This T cell receptor beta chain was retrieved from a study of shared clonotypes between healthy human individuals. Study as a whole: Aged between 18 and 49, the donors were a couple of women and three men. Study outcomes and limitations: Generation probability values for non-shared clonotypes were lower than those for clonotypes shared by all four donors. Sampling was confined to blood; repertoires within tissues likely differ.

Donors, without exception, were Caucasian adults residing in Nashville, Tennessee. Sequenced by immunoSEQ multiplex PCR; TCRdb stores in-frame clones only, minus some. The sample holds approximately 980,000 clones, approximately 76% seen once. CDR1 is SGHVS, CDR2 FQNEAQ, per germline. The CDR3 totals 11 residues. The V and J ends lost 1 base and 11 bases respectively, with 8 bases between them. The table lists this clone with a count of one. Antigen specificity is unknown. Sequenced: memory CD4+ T cells sorted from blood. The subset here: CD45RA-negative fraction. The chain couples TRBV7-8 to TRBJ1-1; the D is unclear. The origin of this receptor is a man aged 18-30 years in good health. CDR3: CASSLDWAAFF. The DNA for the CDR3 is TGTGCCAGCAGCTTAGATTGGGCGGCTTTCTTT.